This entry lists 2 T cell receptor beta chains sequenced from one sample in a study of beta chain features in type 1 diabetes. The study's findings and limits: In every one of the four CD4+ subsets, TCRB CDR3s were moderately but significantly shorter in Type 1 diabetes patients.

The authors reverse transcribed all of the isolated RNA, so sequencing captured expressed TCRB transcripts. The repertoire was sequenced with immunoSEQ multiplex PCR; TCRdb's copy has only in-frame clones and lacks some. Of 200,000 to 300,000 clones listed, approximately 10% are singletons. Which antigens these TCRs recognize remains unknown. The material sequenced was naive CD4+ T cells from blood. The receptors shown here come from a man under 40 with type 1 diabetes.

The CDR3 sequence is CASSSNRGANTEAFF. CDR3 coding DNA: TGTGCCAGCAGCTCCAACAGGGGGGCCAACACTGAAGCTTTCTTT. The J gene is TRBJ1-1, the V gene TRBV7-9, with 8 bases that match TRBD1. The ends lost 4 bases at V and 2 bases at J; junction bases unmatched: 6. This CDR3 region has 15 residues. Germline CDR1 and CDR2: SEHNR and FQNEAQ (reference sequence).

DNA of the CDR3: TGTGCCAGCAGACAAACAGGGAGCACTGAAGCTTTCTTT. This gives the protein CASRQTGSTEAFF. The V and J genes are TRBV28 and TRBJ1-1; perhaps TRBD1 as D (6 bases). CDR1 and CDR2 from the germline V gene are MDHEN and SYDVKM. The V and J ends lost 6 bases and 4 bases respectively, with 12 bases between them. The CDR3 loop spans 13 amino acids.